A selection of T cell receptor beta chains follows, all from one sample in a study of radiotherapy plus CTLA-4 blockade in lung cancer. Assay used: immunoSEQ multiplex PCR; TCRdb lists only in-frame clones, some missing. The profile shows 90,000 or so clones, 75% to 90% of them singletons. Sample: peripheral blood, taken from a patient treated with radiotherapy plus ipilimumab. The receptors here all came from a human donor with non-small cell lung cancer who had a partial response to radiotherapy plus ipilimumab. Each CDR3 is given with its conserved first and last residue. Fields, in order: J gene, D gene, clone size, CDR3 length, V gene, CDR3 DNA, CDR3 protein. The D gene is left open where the match is weak. Size values are once, few and many counts, or a class for expanded clones, and some rows have none.

TRBJ2-1 TRBD2 few 16 TRBV7-9 TGTGCCAGCAGCCCCCCCCTCCGACTAGCTGACAATGAGCAGTTCTTC CASSPPLRLADNEQFF
TRBJ1-5 TRBD1 - 15 TRBV7-2 TGTGCCAGCAGCTTAGTGACAGGGAGCAATCAGCCCCAGCATTTT CASSLVTGSNQPQHF
TRBJ2-1 - - 14 TRBV28 TGTGCCAGCAGTCCACACAGGGCCGGGCCCCAGCAGTTCTTC CASSPHRAGPQQFF
TRBJ1-1 - - 11 TRBV29-1 TGCAGCGCCGCGTTGAACACTGAAGCTTTCTTT CSAALNTEAFF
TRBJ2-7 TRBD1 - 13 TRBV28 TGTGCCATCCCACAGGGGATCTCCTACGAGCAGTACTTC CAIPQGISYEQYF
TRBJ2-1 - - 13 TRBV19 TGTGCCAGTACCCGGGGAGAGTACAATGAGCAGTTCTTC CASTRGEYNEQFF
TRBJ1-6 - - 14 TRBV27 TGTGCCAGTAGAGGGCAACCTGGGAATTCACCCCTCCACTTT CASRGQPGNSPLHF
TRBJ1-2 TRBD1 - 12 TRBV28 TGTGCCAGCAGGGGGGACAGGGTGGGCTACACCTTC CASRGDRVGYTF
TRBJ1-2 TRBD1 - 14 TRBV6-1 TGTGCCAGCAGTTCCGGACAGGGGGGCTATGGCTACACCTTC CASSSGQGGYGYTF
TRBJ1-1 TRBD1 - 15 TRBV28 TGTGCCAGCAGTTTGGGGGGTGCAGGGGGCTCTGAAGCTTTCTTT CASSLGGAGGSEAFF
TRBJ1-2 TRBD1 - 19 TRBV19 TGTGCCAGTAGTATAACTACCGGGACAGGGTCAATACGGCGCTATGGCTACACCTTC CASSITTGTGSIRRYGYTF
TRBJ2-1 TRBD1 - 15 TRBV5-6 TGTGCCAGCAGCTGGGGAAGGGGGCTCTACAATGAGCAGTTCTTC CASSWGRGLYNEQFF
TRBJ1-1 - - 13 TRBV2 TGTGCCAGCAGTGCGTTCAGAAACACTGAAGCTTTCTTT CASSAFRNTEAFF
TRBJ2-7 - - 13 TRBV6-1 TGTGCTTCACGGGTGGGGGCGAATTCCGAGCAGTACTTC CASRVGANSEQYF
TRBJ1-5 TRBD1 - 15 TRBV4-1 TGCGCCAGCAGTCCGACAGGGGCCCTCAATCAGCCCCAGCATTTT CASSPTGALNQPQHF
TRBJ1-4 - - 15 TRBV6-1 TGTGCCAGCAGGCCCCGGAATGACGGCGGAGAAAAACTGTTTTTT CASRPRNDGGEKLFF
TRBJ1-6 TRBD1 - 14 TRBV30 TGTGCCTGGAGTCCGGGACAGGGGAGTTCACCCCTCCACTTT CAWSPGQGSSPLHF
TRBJ1-5 - - 17 TRBV19 TGTGCCAGTAGTATACACCCGGGGCCGGAGGGAAATCAGCCCCAGCATTTT CASSIHPGPEGNQPQHF
TRBJ1-4 - - 17 TRBV5-1 TGCGCCAGCAGCTTACAGACCCCAGGGGCAACTAATGAAAAACTGTTTTTT CASSLQTPGATNEKLFF
TRBJ2-2 TRBD1 - 16 TRBV5-4 TGTGCCAGCAGCCGAACCGGGACAGGGAACACCGGGGAGCTGTTTTTT CASSRTGTGNTGELFF
TRBJ1-4 - - 16 TRBV18 TGTGCCAGCTCACCAGGGGCATGGGGTTCTAATGAAAAACTGTTTTTT CASSPGAWGSNEKLFF
TRBJ1-5 TRBD1 - 14 TRBV9 TGTGCCAGTGCACAGGGGGCCGGCAATCAGCCCCAGCATTTT CASAQGAGNQPQHF
TRBJ2-3 TRBD2 - 15 TRBV4-2 TGTGCCAGCAGCCAAGGCGCTAGCGGGAGAGATACGCAGTATTTT CASSQGASGRDTQYF
TRBJ2-1 TRBD2 - 14 TRBV30 TGTGCCTGGAGTTCTAGCGGGAGGGCCGATGAGCAGTTCTTC CAWSSSGRADEQFF
TRBJ2-1 TRBD2 - 20 TRBV4-1 TGCGCCAGCAGCTTCCACGACATTCCTAGCGGGAGGGCCAACGACAATGAGCAGTTCTTC CASSFHDIPSGRANDNEQFF
TRBJ1-1 - - 12 TRBV19 TGTGCCAGTAGAGCCGCAGGGGTTGAAGCTTTCTTT CASRAAGVEAFF
TRBJ2-2 TRBD1 once 17 TRBV5-1 TGCGCCAGCAGCCTATCAGGGGGCTTTCGTAACACCGGGGAGCTGTTTTTT CASSLSGGFRNTGELFF
TRBJ1-5 - - 19 TRBV5-8 TGTGCCAGCAGCTCGCATAGGCGCAACAGGGACAAGAGAGCTCAGCCCCAGCATTTT CASSSHRRNRDKRAQPQHF
TRBJ1-5 - - 13 TRBV18 TGTGCCAGCTCATCCACGGTTGTTCAGCCCCAGCATTTT CASSSTVVQPQHF
TRBJ2-7 TRBD2 - 16 TRBV7-2 TGTGCCAGCAGCCCTTTAGTGGGAGGGTATGCCTACGAGCAGTACTTC CASSPLVGGYAYEQYF
TRBJ2-5 TRBD2 - 16 TRBV4-2 TGTGCCAGCAGCCAAGAACTAGCGGGGTTTCAAGAGACCCAGTACTTC CASSQELAGFQETQYF
TRBJ2-7 TRBD1 - 13 TRBV28 TGTGTTACCTTTCACAGGGGGACCTACGAGCAGTACTTC CVTFHRGTYEQYF
TRBJ1-5 TRBD1 - 15 TRBV10-3 TGTGCCATCAGTGGTGACAGGGTATTGGATCAGCCCCAGCATTTT CAISGDRVLDQPQHF
TRBJ2-2 - few 16 TRBV21-1 TGTGCCAGCAGCAAAGACAGGGCGAAGAACACCGGGGAGCTGTTTTTT CASSKDRAKNTGELFF
TRBJ1-4 TRBD1 - 17 TRBV14 TGTGCCAGCAGCCTCCGGGACAGGGCGTTAGGTGGTGAAAAACTGTTTTTT CASSLRDRALGGEKLFF
TRBJ1-1 - - 16 TRBV5-4 TGTGCCAGCAGCTTGTCACCGGGACAAGAGAACACTGAAGCTTTCTTT CASSLSPGQENTEAFF
TRBJ1-2 - - 14 TRBV6-1 TGTGCCAGCAGTGATTTGACAGGCCCCTATGGCTACACCTTC CASSDLTGPYGYTF